This T cell receptor beta chain was sequenced for a study of T cell responses to AZD1222 COVID-19 vaccine (TCRdb year 2021). A note on the overall study: AZD1222 recipients with second doses at about 4 weeks or about 12 weeks were pooled, because spike-specific TCR depth and breadth did not differ between schedules. A total of about 230 trial participants underwent TCR sequencing, of whom some 210 received two doses of AZD1222 and some 25 received two doses of the MenACWY control vaccine. Trial participants were enrolled by age into subgroups of 18-55, 56-69 and 70-plus years, and roughly 160, 29 and 62 TCR-sequenced participants, respectively, were included in these subgroups.

As regards this clone: No cognate antigen has been identified for it. No much larger clone exists at a distance of one base, and base qualities are not known.

Summary of the overall study and its limitations: CD4 TCRs associated with the vaccine covered the entire spike protein, and the dominant responses were in regions 160-218 and 743-854. Because no samples from the day 14 peak response were available, repertoires could be characterized only after the peak T cell response. Conclusions about previously exposed vaccinees were limited because only six AZD1222 recipients were SARS-CoV-2 seropositive at baseline. Participants were mostly white British, with more females than males. The authors suggested clonal diversity may have been underestimated. A significant rise in spike-specific TCR breadth and depth was observed after two AZD1222 doses relative to day 0 and relative to MenACWY recipients. Epitopes outside the regions mutated in the B.1.351 and B.1.1.7 variants were reportedly recognized by nearly half of the unique spike-specific TCRs. In the small 56-69-year group, the increase in depth fell short of significance, most likely because of low power.

The CDR3 regions of human TCRbeta chains were analyzed by immunosequencing. The authors processed their data as follows. Repertoire TCRs were matched against a reference library of SARS-CoV-2-specific TCRs generated with the MIRA antigen-specificity platform. Breadth meant the fraction of unique TCRs that were SARS-CoV-2-associated, whereas depth meant the fraction of total T cells that were SARS-CoV-2-associated. Using the MIRA data, each spike-specific TCR was mapped to the spike region that the TCR reacts to and placed in a CD4 or CD8 class. Log10-transformed breadth and depth values were compared by one-way ANOVA with Sidak's multiple comparisons tests. Sourced from immuneACCESS, this table was stored by TCRdb with only in-frame sequences that have V and J called. A share of the clones is absent; for the studies checked, an unresolved V gene accounts for under half, and the remainder has no known explanation. Clonal size and the V and J genes are those of that table, whereas D and trimming came from the DNA. In all, the sample holds about 120,000 clones, and about 90% of those were seen once. Jointly, the top ten make up approximately 10% of the sample.

The time point tag for this specimen amounts to: baseline before first vaccination. Vaccinee samples were obtained from the UK trials COV001 and COV002, which included a single-blind randomized controlled phase 2/3 trial of AZD1222 (ChAdOx1 nCoV-19) in healthy adults. Trial participant PBMC samples were collected at day 0 and day 28 after the second dose for TCRbeta chain sequencing. CDR1 and CDR2 (LGHNT, FRNRAP) derive from the germline V gene. V is reduced by 6 bases and J by 1 base, leaving a spacing of 9 bases between them. The CDR3 measures 13 amino acids from cysteine to phenylalanine. Kept here is only the CDR3 DNA, which spans 39 bases and is read in frame from base 1.

This receptor was obtained from an adult in good health. The sequenced sample was peripheral blood, obtained on day 0 of AZD1222 vaccination. The chain employs TRBV12-5 and TRBJ2-5; the D gene is not confidently resolved. The DNA sequence reads TGTGCTAGTGGGGGTTTGGTCCAAGAGACCCAGTACTTC. This codes for CASGGLVQETQYF.